These 2 T cell receptor beta chains share one sample of origin, sequenced in a study of cytomegalovirus exposure and HLA in healthy donors. Sequencing was performed with immunoSEQ multiplex PCR; in TCRdb, only in-frame clones are kept and a portion is missing. The table includes around 260,000 clones, 80% to 95% detected once. Sequencing was performed on PBMCs. The receptors were gathered from a woman under 40 in good health and CMV-seronegative.

The chain employs TRBV5-8 and TRBJ1-1; D perhaps matches TRBD1 (6 bases). Germline values: CDR1 SGHTS, CDR2 YDEGEE. V was cut by 2 bases and J by 5 bases, with 10 bases left in between. This CDR3 has 13 residues. CDR3 coding DNA: TGTGCCAGCAGCTTATGGACAGCTACTGAAGCTTTCTTT. It is translated as CASSLWTATEAFF.

This chain connects TRBV5-5 to TRBJ1-1; D remains ambiguous. Germline CDR1 is SGHKS and CDR2 is YYEKEE (reference sequence). Trimming left V 4 bases short and J 4 bases short, with 14 bases between. The CDR3 is 14 residues long. DNA for the CDR3: TGTGCCAGCAGCCGGGAGGACCTGCGCACTGAAGCTTTCTTT. It encodes CASSREDLRTEAFF. Looking up the rest from reference TRBV5-5 and TRBJ1-1 gives the full variable domain: DAGVTQSPTHLIKTRGQQVTLRCSPISGHKSVSWYQQVLGQGPQFIFQYYEKEERGRGNFPDRFSARQFPNYSSELNVNALLLGDSALYLCASSREDLRTEAFFGQGTRLTVV.